This T cell receptor (beta chain) derives from a study of blood T cell repertoires in COVID-19. Study information: Acute and convalescent COVID-19 specimens originated in the United States, Italy and Spain. PBMCs, B-cell-depleted T cells, or T cells provided the cDNA or gDNA that made up the material.

As originally analysed: Researchers report that nucleated cell counts were estimated from reference gene primer amplification. Libraries were prepared by immunoSEQ multiplex PCR; TCRdb keeps only in-frame clonotypes and omits some of them. V and J calls and clone size are those listed in that table; D and trimming were worked out from the DNA. The data hold about 150,000 clones, with around nine tenths observed a single time. This CDR3 contains 15 residues. CDR1 and CDR2 from the germline V gene are LNHNV and YYDKDF (reference sequence). The germline V and J ends were trimmed by 7 bases and 5 bases, with 17 bases remaining between them.

The sequence derives from a woman aged 45 to 65 with active or convalescent COVID-19. Sequencing was carried out using peripheral blood. V usage is TRBV15 and J usage is TRBJ1-4, with D possibly TRBD1 on 6 matching bases. The CDR3, as DNA: TGTGCCACCATTAGACAACAGGGCGTAAATGAAAAACTGTTTTTT. The encoded protein is CATIRQQGVNEKLFF.